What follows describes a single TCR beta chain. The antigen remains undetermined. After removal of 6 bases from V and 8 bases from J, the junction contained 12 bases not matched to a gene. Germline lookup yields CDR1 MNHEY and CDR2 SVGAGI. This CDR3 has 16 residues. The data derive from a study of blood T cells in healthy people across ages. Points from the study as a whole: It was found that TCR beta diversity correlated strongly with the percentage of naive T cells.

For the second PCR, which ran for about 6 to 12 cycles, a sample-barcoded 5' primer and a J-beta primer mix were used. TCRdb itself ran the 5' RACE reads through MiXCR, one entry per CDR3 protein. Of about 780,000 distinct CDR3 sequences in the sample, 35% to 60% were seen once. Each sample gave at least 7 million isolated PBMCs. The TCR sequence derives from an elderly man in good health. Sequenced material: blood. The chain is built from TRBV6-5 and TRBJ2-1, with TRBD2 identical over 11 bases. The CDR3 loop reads CASSQRGTSGSDEQFF. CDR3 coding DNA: TGTGCCAGCAGCCAAAGGGGAACTAGCGGGAGTGATGAGCAGTTCTTC.